This is a list of T cell receptor beta chains from one sample in a study of technical replicates of blood from several donors. This table comes from immunoSEQ multiplex PCR, and its TCRdb copy is limited to in-frame clones, with some not included. The sample shows some 13,000 clones, about 90% of them seen only once. Sequences were obtained from PBMCs. The source of these receptors is a human donor in good health. The CDR3 runs from the conserved cysteine through the conserved F or W. The D gene is left open where the match is weak. The size field is filled for only some rows; it gives once, few, many or a size class.

clone_size: -
j_call: TRBJ2-1
d_call: TRBD2
v_call: TRBV6-5
cdr3_aa: CASSRGLAGVDEQFF
cdr3_nt: TGTGCCAGCAGCCGAGGACTAGCGGGAGTTGATGAGCAGTTCTTC

clone_size: -
j_call: TRBJ1-4
d_call: TRBD1
v_call: TRBV7-6
cdr3_aa: CASSLGTGKMTGEKLFF
cdr3_nt: TGTGCCAGCAGCTTAGGGACAGGGAAAATGACGGGTGAAAAACTGTTTTTT

clone_size: -
j_call: TRBJ1-1
d_call: TRBD1
v_call: TRBV19
cdr3_aa: CASTDRGVRAFF
cdr3_nt: TGTGCCAGTACCGACAGGGGGGTTCGGGCTTTCTTT

clone_size: -
j_call: TRBJ1-5
d_call: TRBD1
v_call: TRBV19
cdr3_aa: CASSTPPAGDRGRHQPQHF
cdr3_nt: TGTGCCAGTAGTACACCCCCGGCGGGGGACAGGGGGCGGCATCAGCCCCAGCATTTT

clone_size: -
j_call: TRBJ1-1
d_call: -
v_call: TRBV19
cdr3_aa: CASIMQASLNTEAFF
cdr3_nt: TGTGCCAGTATCATGCAGGCTTCACTGAACACTGAAGCTTTCTTT

clone_size: -
j_call: TRBJ2-1
d_call: TRBD2
v_call: TRBV19
cdr3_aa: CASSIVGLAPNEQFF
cdr3_nt: TGTGCCAGTAGTATAGTGGGACTAGCGCCCAATGAGCAGTTCTTC

clone_size: -
j_call: TRBJ2-5
d_call: -
v_call: TRBV7-8
cdr3_aa: CASRKTLGGSETQYF
cdr3_nt: TGTGCCAGCAGAAAGACTCTCGGGGGTTCGGAGACCCAGTACTTC

clone_size: once
j_call: TRBJ2-7
d_call: -
v_call: TRBV10-3
cdr3_aa: CAISESRASYEQYF
cdr3_nt: TGTGCCATCAGTGAGTCGAGGGCCTCCTACGAGCAGTACTTC

clone_size: -
j_call: TRBJ2-4
d_call: -
v_call: TRBV6-1
cdr3_aa: CASSSRGAKNIQYF
cdr3_nt: TGTGCCAGCTCATCCCGGGGAGCCAAAAACATTCAGTACTTC

clone_size: once
j_call: TRBJ2-7
d_call: -
v_call: TRBV13
cdr3_aa: CASSLGGLTDISYEQYF
cdr3_nt: TGTGCCAGCAGCTTAGGAGGGTTAACGGACATCTCCTACGAGCAGTACTTC

clone_size: once
j_call: TRBJ2-7
d_call: TRBD2
v_call: TRBV6-1
cdr3_aa: CASSGLAGGSYEQYF
cdr3_nt: TGTGCCAGCAGTGGTCTAGCGGGGGGGTCCTACGAGCAGTACTTC

clone_size: -
j_call: TRBJ1-5
d_call: TRBD1
v_call: TRBV4-2
cdr3_aa: CASSQETGAGQPQHF
cdr3_nt: TGTGCCAGCAGCCAAGAGACAGGGGCCGGTCAGCCCCAGCATTTT

clone_size: -
j_call: TRBJ1-4
d_call: -
v_call: TRBV28
cdr3_aa: CASSSAAWGGGNEKLFF
cdr3_nt: TGTGCCAGCAGTTCCGCTGCTTGGGGGGGCGGGAATGAAAAACTGTTTTTT

clone_size: -
j_call: TRBJ1-4
d_call: -
v_call: TRBV6-1
cdr3_aa: CASNTGLEKLFF
cdr3_nt: TGTGCCAGTAACACAGGGCTTGAAAAACTGTTTTTT

clone_size: -
j_call: TRBJ2-7
d_call: -
v_call: TRBV16
cdr3_aa: CASSQSRLLNYEQYF
cdr3_nt: TGTGCCAGCAGCCAATCGCGGCTATTAAATTACGAGCAGTACTTC

clone_size: -
j_call: TRBJ2-7
d_call: TRBD1
v_call: TRBV7-2
cdr3_aa: CASSQDRGLFYEQYF
cdr3_nt: TGTGCCAGCAGCCAAGACAGGGGGCTTTTCTACGAGCAGTACTTC

clone_size: -
j_call: TRBJ2-2
d_call: TRBD1
v_call: TRBV6-1
cdr3_aa: CASTRTGTNTGELFF
cdr3_nt: TGTGCCAGCACAAGGACAGGGACAAACACCGGGGAGCTGTTTTTT

clone_size: -
j_call: TRBJ1-1
d_call: -
v_call: TRBV11-1
cdr3_aa: CASSGPSTSGTEAFF
cdr3_nt: TGTGCCAGCAGCGGTCCCAGTACATCGGGTACTGAAGCTTTCTTT

clone_size: -
j_call: TRBJ2-2
d_call: -
v_call: TRBV10-3
cdr3_aa: CAIRSGWRATNTGELFF
cdr3_nt: TGTGCCATCAGGTCAGGTTGGCGGGCGACGAACACCGGGGAGCTGTTTTTT

clone_size: -
j_call: TRBJ1-3
d_call: TRBD1
v_call: TRBV11-2
cdr3_aa: CASSRDRGNTIYF
cdr3_nt: TGTGCCAGCAGCCGGGACAGAGGAAACACCATATATTTT

clone_size: -
j_call: TRBJ2-1
d_call: -
v_call: TRBV21-1
cdr3_aa: CASSLGGHTYNEQFF
cdr3_nt: TGTGCCAGCAGCCTTGGGGGCCACACCTACAATGAGCAGTTCTTC

clone_size: -
j_call: TRBJ2-5
d_call: TRBD2
v_call: TRBV29-1
cdr3_aa: CSVGGLAGGGRETQYF
cdr3_nt: TGCAGCGTAGGGGGTCTAGCGGGAGGGGGTCGAGAGACCCAGTACTTC

clone_size: -
j_call: TRBJ2-7
d_call: TRBD1
v_call: TRBV6-1
cdr3_aa: CASTRDSLYEQYF
cdr3_nt: TGTGCCAGCACCAGGGACAGCCTCTACGAGCAGTACTTC

clone_size: -
j_call: TRBJ2-1
d_call: -
v_call: TRBV18
cdr3_aa: CASRSSQEQFF
cdr3_nt: TGTGCCAGCCGGTCTAGCCAGGAGCAGTTCTTC

clone_size: -
j_call: TRBJ2-7
d_call: TRBD1
v_call: TRBV2
cdr3_aa: CAGTLGQRYEQYF
cdr3_nt: TGTGCCGGAACCTTGGGACAGCGCTACGAGCAGTACTTC

clone_size: -
j_call: TRBJ1-1
d_call: TRBD1
v_call: TRBV29-1
cdr3_aa: CSVERGTANTEAFF
cdr3_nt: TGCAGCGTTGAAAGAGGGACAGCCAACACTGAAGCTTTCTTT

clone_size: -
j_call: TRBJ2-3
d_call: TRBD2
v_call: TRBV7-3
cdr3_aa: CASSSTAGSTDTQYF
cdr3_nt: TGTGCCAGCAGCTCGACAGCGGGAAGCACAGATACGCAGTATTTT

clone_size: -
j_call: TRBJ2-7
d_call: TRBD2
v_call: TRBV7-9
cdr3_aa: CASSITSDEQYF
cdr3_nt: TGTGCCAGCAGCATAACTAGCGACGAGCAGTACTTC

clone_size: -
j_call: TRBJ1-5
d_call: TRBD1
v_call: TRBV6-6
cdr3_aa: CASSRLPGQGGQPQHF
cdr3_nt: TGTGCCAGCAGTAGACTTCCGGGACAGGGAGGTCAGCCCCAGCATTTT

clone_size: -
j_call: TRBJ2-3
d_call: TRBD2
v_call: TRBV6-4
cdr3_aa: CASSDSAGATDTQYF
cdr3_nt: TGTGCCAGCAGTGACTCAGCGGGAGCCACAGATACGCAGTATTTT

clone_size: once
j_call: TRBJ2-5
d_call: TRBD1
v_call: TRBV15
cdr3_aa: CATSRRTGLQETQYF
cdr3_nt: TGTGCCACCAGCAGACGGACAGGGCTCCAAGAGACCCAGTACTTC

clone_size: -
j_call: TRBJ2-3
d_call: TRBD1
v_call: TRBV7-9
cdr3_aa: CASSLGTGDTDTQYF
cdr3_nt: TGTGCCAGCAGCTTAGGGACAGGGGATACAGATACGCAGTATTTT

clone_size: once
j_call: TRBJ2-5
d_call: TRBD2
v_call: TRBV7-8
cdr3_aa: CASSLHAGVETQYF
cdr3_nt: TGTGCCAGCAGCTTACATGCGGGGGTCGAGACCCAGTACTTC

clone_size: few
j_call: TRBJ1-1
d_call: -
v_call: TRBV7-9
cdr3_aa: CASSLELGLGSTEAFF
cdr3_nt: TGTGCCAGCAGCTTAGAGCTAGGCCTTGGGTCCACTGAAGCTTTCTTT

clone_size: -
j_call: TRBJ1-1
d_call: -
v_call: TRBV28
cdr3_aa: CASSLSGGYTEAFF
cdr3_nt: TGTGCCAGCAGTTTATCGGGGGGTTACACTGAAGCTTTCTTT

clone_size: -
j_call: TRBJ2-3
d_call: TRBD2
v_call: TRBV7-9
cdr3_aa: CASSSTKRTSVSTDTQYF
cdr3_nt: TGTGCCAGCAGCTCGACAAAACGAACTAGCGTGAGCACAGATACGCAGTATTTT

clone_size: -
j_call: TRBJ1-5
d_call: TRBD1
v_call: TRBV5-1
cdr3_aa: CASSLGLDREGPQHF
cdr3_nt: TGCGCCAGCAGCTTGGGCCTTGACAGGGAAGGGCCCCAGCATTTT

clone_size: -
j_call: TRBJ2-7
d_call: -
v_call: TRBV6-1
cdr3_aa: CASSVDRTYEQYF
cdr3_nt: TGTGCCAGCAGTGTAGACAGAACCTACGAGCAGTACTTC

clone_size: -
j_call: TRBJ2-2
d_call: TRBD2
v_call: TRBV5-4
cdr3_aa: CASRWGLAEGELFF
cdr3_nt: TGTGCCAGCAGATGGGGACTAGCTGAGGGGGAGCTGTTTTTT

clone_size: -
j_call: TRBJ1-2
d_call: -
v_call: TRBV7-8
cdr3_aa: CASSLYGRESYGYTF
cdr3_nt: TGTGCCAGCAGCTTATACGGCAGGGAATCCTATGGCTACACCTTC

clone_size: -
j_call: TRBJ1-1
d_call: -
v_call: TRBV29-1
cdr3_aa: CSVDGMNTEAFF
cdr3_nt: TGCAGCGTAGACGGGATGAACACTGAAGCTTTCTTT

clone_size: -
j_call: TRBJ2-3
d_call: -
v_call: TRBV2
cdr3_aa: CASTRTDTQYF
cdr3_nt: TGTGCCAGCACCAGAACAGATACGCAGTATTTT

clone_size: -
j_call: TRBJ2-1
d_call: TRBD2
v_call: TRBV14
cdr3_aa: CASSRNLLAGGPGEQFF
cdr3_nt: TGTGCCAGCAGCCGGAACCTTCTAGCGGGAGGGCCAGGGGAGCAGTTCTTC

clone_size: -
j_call: TRBJ2-1
d_call: -
v_call: TRBV6-5
cdr3_aa: CASSLNQRAGEQFF
cdr3_nt: TGTGCCAGCAGTCTAAACCAGCGCGCCGGGGAGCAGTTCTTC

clone_size: -
j_call: TRBJ2-5
d_call: TRBD2
v_call: TRBV9
cdr3_aa: CASSVWNGRNGETQYF
cdr3_nt: TGTGCCAGCAGCGTATGGAACGGGAGGAACGGAGAGACCCAGTACTTC

clone_size: -
j_call: TRBJ1-1
d_call: TRBD1
v_call: TRBV27
cdr3_aa: CASSQGQGKRNTEAFF
cdr3_nt: TGTGCCAGCAGTCAGGGACAGGGGAAACGGAACACTGAAGCTTTCTTT